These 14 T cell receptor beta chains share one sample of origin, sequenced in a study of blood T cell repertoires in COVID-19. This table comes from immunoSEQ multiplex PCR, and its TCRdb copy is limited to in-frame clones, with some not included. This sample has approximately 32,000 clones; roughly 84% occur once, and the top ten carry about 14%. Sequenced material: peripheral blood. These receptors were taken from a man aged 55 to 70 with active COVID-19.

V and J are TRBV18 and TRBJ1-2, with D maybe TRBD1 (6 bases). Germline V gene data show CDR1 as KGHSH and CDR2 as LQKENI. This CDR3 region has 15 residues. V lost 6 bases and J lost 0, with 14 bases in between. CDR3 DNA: TGTGCCAGCTCTTACCGGGACACCGCTAACTATGGCTACACCTTC. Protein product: CASSYRDTANYGYTF.

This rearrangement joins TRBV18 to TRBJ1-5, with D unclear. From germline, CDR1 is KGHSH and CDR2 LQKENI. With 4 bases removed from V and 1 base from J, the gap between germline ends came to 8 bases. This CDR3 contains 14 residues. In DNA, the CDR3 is TGTGCCAGCTCACTAACAGAGAGCAATCAGCCCCAGCATTTT. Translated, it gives CASSLTESNQPQHF. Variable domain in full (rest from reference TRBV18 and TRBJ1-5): NAGVMQNPRHLVRRRGQEARLRCSPMKGHSHVYWYRQLPEEGLKFMVYLQKENIIDESGMPKERFSAEFPKEGPSILRIQQVVRGDSAAYFCASSLTESNQPQHFGDGTRLSIL.

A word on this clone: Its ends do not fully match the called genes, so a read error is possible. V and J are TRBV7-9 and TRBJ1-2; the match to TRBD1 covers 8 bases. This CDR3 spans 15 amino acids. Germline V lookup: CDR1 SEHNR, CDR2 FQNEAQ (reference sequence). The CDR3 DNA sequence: TGTGCCAGCAGCCTAGCCAGGGGGCCTACCTATGGCTACACCTTC. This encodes CASSLARGPTYGYTF.

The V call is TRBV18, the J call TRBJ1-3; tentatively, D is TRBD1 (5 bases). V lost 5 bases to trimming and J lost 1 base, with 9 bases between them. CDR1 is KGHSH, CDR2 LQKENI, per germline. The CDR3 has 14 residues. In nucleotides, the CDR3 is TGTGCCAGCTCAGTACAGGATTCTGGAAACACCATATATTTT. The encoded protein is CASSVQDSGNTIYF. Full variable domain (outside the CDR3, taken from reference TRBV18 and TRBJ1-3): NAGVMQNPRHLVRRRGQEARLRCSPMKGHSHVYWYRQLPEEGLKFMVYLQKENIIDESGMPKERFSAEFPKEGPSILRIQQVVRGDSAAYFCASSVQDSGNTIYFGEGSWLTVV.

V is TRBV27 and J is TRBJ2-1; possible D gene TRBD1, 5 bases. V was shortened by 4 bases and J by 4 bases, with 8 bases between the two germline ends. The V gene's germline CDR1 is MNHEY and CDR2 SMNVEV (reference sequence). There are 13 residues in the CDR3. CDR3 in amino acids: CASSSTVYNEQFF. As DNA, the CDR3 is TGTGCCAGCAGTTCGACAGTATACAATGAGCAGTTCTTC.

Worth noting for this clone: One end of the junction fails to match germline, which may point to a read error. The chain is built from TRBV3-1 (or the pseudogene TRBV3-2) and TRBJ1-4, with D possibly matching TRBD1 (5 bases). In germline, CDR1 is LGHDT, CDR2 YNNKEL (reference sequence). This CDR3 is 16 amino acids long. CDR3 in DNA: TGTGCCAACAGCCCCTTCCGTACAGGTTCTAATGAAAAACTGTTTTTT. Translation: CANSPFRTGSNEKLFF.

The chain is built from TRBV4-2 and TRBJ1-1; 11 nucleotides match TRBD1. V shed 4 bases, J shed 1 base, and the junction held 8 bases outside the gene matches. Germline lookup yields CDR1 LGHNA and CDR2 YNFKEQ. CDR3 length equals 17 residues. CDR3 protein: CASSPGQGAEENTEAFF. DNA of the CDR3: TGTGCCAGCAGCCCCGGACAGGGGGCCGAGGAGAACACTGAAGCTTTCTTT.

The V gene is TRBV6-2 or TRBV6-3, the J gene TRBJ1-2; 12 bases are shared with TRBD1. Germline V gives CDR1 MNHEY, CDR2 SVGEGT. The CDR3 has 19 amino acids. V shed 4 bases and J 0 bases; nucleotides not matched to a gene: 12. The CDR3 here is CASSLTPRDRGLANYGYTF. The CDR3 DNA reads TGTGCCAGCAGTTTGACACCCCGGGACAGGGGGCTAGCTAACTATGGCTACACCTTC.

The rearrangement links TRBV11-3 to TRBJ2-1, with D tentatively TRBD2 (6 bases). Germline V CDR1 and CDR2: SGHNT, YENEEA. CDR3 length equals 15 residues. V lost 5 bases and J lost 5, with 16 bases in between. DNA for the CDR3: TGTGCCAGCAGCCCCACGGGACTGGGAAACAATGAGCAGTTCTTC. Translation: CASSPTGLGNNEQFF.

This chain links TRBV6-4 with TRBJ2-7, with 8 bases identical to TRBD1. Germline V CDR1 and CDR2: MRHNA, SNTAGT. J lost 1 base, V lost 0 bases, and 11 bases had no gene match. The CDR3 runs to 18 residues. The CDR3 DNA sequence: TGTGCCAGCAGTGACTCCGAACGGGACAGGCCGCAATCCTACGAGCAGTACTTC. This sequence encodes CASSDSERDRPQSYEQYF.

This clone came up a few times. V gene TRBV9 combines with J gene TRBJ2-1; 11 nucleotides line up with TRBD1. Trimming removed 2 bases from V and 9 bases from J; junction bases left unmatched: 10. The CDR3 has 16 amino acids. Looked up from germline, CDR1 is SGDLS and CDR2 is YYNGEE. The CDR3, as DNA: TGTGCCAGCAGCGTGATCGGGGGGACAGGGGGAACTGAGCAGTTCTTC. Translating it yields CASSVIGGTGGTEQFF. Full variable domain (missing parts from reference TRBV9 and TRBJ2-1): DSGVTQTPKHLITATGQRVTLRCSPRSGDLSVYWYQQSLDQGLQFLIQYYNGEERAKGNILERFSAQQFPDLHSELNLSSLELGDSALYFCASSVIGGTGGTEQFFGPGTRLTVL.

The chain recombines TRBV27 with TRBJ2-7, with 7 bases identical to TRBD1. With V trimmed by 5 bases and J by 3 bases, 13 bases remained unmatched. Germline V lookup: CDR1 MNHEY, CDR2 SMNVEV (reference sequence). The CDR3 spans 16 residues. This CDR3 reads CASSPSMFGTDYEQYF. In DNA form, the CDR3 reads TGTGCCAGCAGTCCCTCCATGTTCGGGACAGACTACGAGCAGTACTTC.

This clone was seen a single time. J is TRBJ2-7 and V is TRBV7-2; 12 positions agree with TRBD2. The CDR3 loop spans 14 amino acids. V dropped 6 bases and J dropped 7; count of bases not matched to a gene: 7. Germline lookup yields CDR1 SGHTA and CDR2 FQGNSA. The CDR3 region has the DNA TGTGCCAGCAGTCGGACTAGCGGGGAGTCGGAGCAGTACTTC. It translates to CASSRTSGESEQYF.

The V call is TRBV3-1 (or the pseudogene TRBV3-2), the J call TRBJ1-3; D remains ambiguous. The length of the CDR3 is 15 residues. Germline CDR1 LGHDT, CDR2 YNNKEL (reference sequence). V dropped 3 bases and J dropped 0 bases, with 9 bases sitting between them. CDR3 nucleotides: TGTGCCAGCAGCCAGACATCCAGCTCTGGAAACACCATATATTTT. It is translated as CASSQTSSSGNTIYF.